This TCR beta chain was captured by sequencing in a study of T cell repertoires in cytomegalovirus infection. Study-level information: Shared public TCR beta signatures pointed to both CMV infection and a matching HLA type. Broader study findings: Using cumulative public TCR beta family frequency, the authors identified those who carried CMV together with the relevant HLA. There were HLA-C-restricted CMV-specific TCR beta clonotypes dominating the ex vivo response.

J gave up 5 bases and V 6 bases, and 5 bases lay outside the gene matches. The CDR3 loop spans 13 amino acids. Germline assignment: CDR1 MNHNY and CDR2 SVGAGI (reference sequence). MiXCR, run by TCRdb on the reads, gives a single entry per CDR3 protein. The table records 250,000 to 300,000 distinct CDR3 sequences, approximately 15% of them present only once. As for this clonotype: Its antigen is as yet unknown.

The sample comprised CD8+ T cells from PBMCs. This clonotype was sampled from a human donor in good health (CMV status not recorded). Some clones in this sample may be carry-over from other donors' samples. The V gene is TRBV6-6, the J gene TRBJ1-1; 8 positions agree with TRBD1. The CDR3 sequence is CASSLTGETEAFF. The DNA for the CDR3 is TGTGCCAGCAGCCTGACAGGGGAAACTGAAGCTTTCTTT.